This is a list of T cell receptor beta chains from one sample in a study of OX40 agonist ivuxolimab in advanced cancers. Using immunoSEQ multiplex PCR, the repertoire was profiled, and TCRdb retains in-frame clones only, with some absent. The sample holds roughly 45,000 clones; approximately 79% are singletons and the top ten take 7.9%. The source material was CD4+ or CD8+ T cells sorted from blood, sampled in a trial of the OX40 agonist ivuxolimab. These TCRs come from an adult with an advanced solid tumor such as melanoma, head and neck, liver or kidney cancer. Both conserved end residues are part of each CDR3. Each record gives: clone size, CDR3 length, V gene, D gene, J gene, CDR3 protein, CDR3 DNA. D genes are given only for firm matches. For some rows the clone size is stated as once, few or many, or as a class when expanded; others skip it.

clone_size: -
cdr3_length: 14
v_call: TRBV5-4
d_call: -
j_call: TRBJ1-4
cdr3_aa: CASSSGAGNEKLFF
cdr3_nt: TGTGCCAGCAGCTCGGGGGCGGGGAATGAAAAACTGTTTTTT

clone_size: -
cdr3_length: 14
v_call: TRBV5-5
d_call: -
j_call: TRBJ2-3
cdr3_aa: CASSQAAYTDTQYF
cdr3_nt: TGCGCCAGCAGCCAGGCCGCTTACACAGATACGCAGTATTTT

clone_size: -
cdr3_length: 15
v_call: TRBV6-5
d_call: -
j_call: TRBJ2-7
cdr3_aa: CASSFQADPRYEQYF
cdr3_nt: TGTGCCAGCAGTTTCCAGGCCGATCCAAGGTACGAGCAGTACTTC

clone_size: once
cdr3_length: 15
v_call: TRBV29-1
d_call: -
j_call: TRBJ2-7
cdr3_aa: CSASPDPRYGYEQYF
cdr3_nt: TGCAGCGCTTCCCCCGACCCACGTTACGGCTACGAGCAGTACTTC

clone_size: few
cdr3_length: 15
v_call: TRBV5-8
d_call: -
j_call: TRBJ1-1
cdr3_aa: CASSFTGLLGTEAFF
cdr3_nt: TGTGCCAGCAGCTTCACCGGACTCCTCGGCACTGAAGCTTTCTTT

clone_size: -
cdr3_length: 13
v_call: TRBV5-1
d_call: -
j_call: TRBJ1-1
cdr3_aa: CASSLVQGSEAFF
cdr3_nt: TGCGCCAGCAGCTTGGTCCAGGGATCGGAAGCTTTCTTT

clone_size: once
cdr3_length: 15
v_call: TRBV4-1
d_call: -
j_call: TRBJ2-3
cdr3_aa: CASSQGQVGTDTQYF
cdr3_nt: TGCGCCAGCAGCCAAGGACAGGTGGGCACAGATACGCAGTATTTT

clone_size: few
cdr3_length: 14
v_call: TRBV25-1
d_call: TRBD1
j_call: TRBJ1-1
cdr3_aa: CASSTTGRDTEAFF
cdr3_nt: TGTGCCAGCAGTACGACAGGGAGGGACACTGAAGCTTTCTTT

clone_size: -
cdr3_length: 17
v_call: TRBV5-6
d_call: -
j_call: TRBJ2-2
cdr3_aa: CASSLVRGRTDTGELFF
cdr3_nt: TGTGCCAGCAGCTTGGTACGGGGGCGTACGGACACCGGGGAGCTGTTTTTT

clone_size: -
cdr3_length: 15
v_call: TRBV19
d_call: -
j_call: TRBJ1-5
cdr3_aa: CASSIASGARQPQHF
cdr3_nt: TGTGCCAGTAGTATAGCATCGGGGGCCAGGCAGCCCCAGCATTTT

clone_size: few
cdr3_length: 13
v_call: TRBV6-5
d_call: TRBD2
j_call: TRBJ2-7
cdr3_aa: CASTRTSGYEQYF
cdr3_nt: TGTGCCAGCACCCGGACTAGCGGCTACGAGCAGTACTTC

clone_size: -
cdr3_length: 14
v_call: TRBV7-2
d_call: -
j_call: TRBJ2-1
cdr3_aa: CASSLSGTPSEQFF
cdr3_nt: TGTGCCAGCAGCCTAAGCGGTACCCCCAGTGAGCAGTTCTTC

clone_size: -
cdr3_length: 14
v_call: TRBV6-5
d_call: -
j_call: TRBJ2-3
cdr3_aa: CASSYSTITDTQYF
cdr3_nt: TGTGCCAGCAGTTACTCAACCATCACAGATACGCAGTATTTT

clone_size: -
cdr3_length: 17
v_call: TRBV7-9
d_call: -
j_call: TRBJ2-6
cdr3_aa: CASSRRDRPLGANVLTF
cdr3_nt: TGTGCCAGCAGCCGCCGCGACAGGCCCCTCGGGGCCAACGTCCTGACTTTC

clone_size: -
cdr3_length: 15
v_call: TRBV6-5
d_call: TRBD1
j_call: TRBJ2-7
cdr3_aa: CASSTGTGKRNEQYF
cdr3_nt: TGTGCCAGCAGTACGGGGACAGGGAAAAGAAACGAGCAGTACTTC

clone_size: -
cdr3_length: 15
v_call: TRBV4-3
d_call: -
j_call: TRBJ1-2
cdr3_aa: CASSRRVVGNYGYTF
cdr3_nt: TGCGCCAGCTCCCGACGGGTGGTTGGAAACTATGGCTACACCTTC

clone_size: -
cdr3_length: 15
v_call: TRBV4-2
d_call: -
j_call: TRBJ2-4
cdr3_aa: CASSQGLEAKNIQYF
cdr3_nt: TGTGCCAGCAGCCAAGGGTTGGAAGCCAAAAACATTCAGTACTTC

clone_size: once
cdr3_length: 18
v_call: TRBV7-6
d_call: TRBD2
j_call: TRBJ2-7
cdr3_aa: CASSFGLAGGGRTYEQYF
cdr3_nt: TGTGCCAGCAGCTTCGGACTAGCGGGAGGCGGACGGACCTACGAGCAGTACTTC

clone_size: -
cdr3_length: 15
v_call: TRBV4-1
d_call: -
j_call: TRBJ1-1
cdr3_aa: CASSQVSVSMSEAFF
cdr3_nt: TGCGCCAGCAGCCAAGTTAGCGTGAGCATGAGTGAAGCTTTCTTT

clone_size: -
cdr3_length: 17
v_call: TRBV29-1
d_call: TRBD1
j_call: TRBJ2-2
cdr3_aa: CSVVIRGDRGATGELFF
cdr3_nt: TGCAGCGTTGTAATAAGAGGTGACAGGGGAGCGACCGGGGAGCTGTTTTTT

clone_size: -
cdr3_length: 14
v_call: TRBV5-4
d_call: -
j_call: TRBJ1-5
cdr3_aa: CASSLGRTDQPQHF
cdr3_nt: TGTGCCAGCAGCTTGGGACGGACCGATCAGCCCCAGCATTTT

clone_size: -
cdr3_length: 15
v_call: TRBV18
d_call: TRBD1
j_call: TRBJ2-7
cdr3_aa: CASSRPGTGVYEQYF
cdr3_nt: TGTGCCAGCTCACGACCCGGGACAGGGGTCTACGAGCAGTACTTC